One sample yielded the 26 T cell receptor beta chains listed below, sequenced in a study of circulating CD8 cells and anti-PD-1 response in melanoma. Sorting of live CD3+CD8+TCRalphabeta+ cells by PD-1 and/or TIGIT gave four subsets. The QIAseq Immune Repertoire TCR panel built the libraries from roughly 15 ng of total RNA. One entry per CDR3 protein results from TCRdb running MiXCR on the reads. This sample carries hundreds of distinct CDR3 sequences, roughly 13% of them seen once, and the ten largest clones take approximately 63%. Material: CD8+ T cells from PBMCs, obtained at baseline or after one month of anti-PD-1 therapy (not recorded which). All receptors derive from a human donor with melanoma.

This clonotype is labeled medium-sized (0.01 to 0.1%). V gene TRBV30 combines with J gene TRBJ1-6; no firm D call. In germline, CDR1 is GTSNPN, CDR2 SVGIG (reference sequence). The germline V and J ends were trimmed by 4 bases and 7 bases, with 14 bases remaining between them. This CDR3 has 14 residues. The DNA for the CDR3 is TGTGCCTGGAACCCGGGGTGGCGGAATTCACCCCTCCACTTT. Encoded protein: CAWNPGWRNSPLHF.

Within the sample, this clonotype is large (0.1 to 1%). CDR3 sequence (DNA): TGTGCCAGTACCGGAAGAGGACAGGGAGATCAGCCCCAGCATTTT. Amino acids: CASTGRGQGDQPQHF. The rearrangement links TRBV19 to TRBJ1-5; 8 positions agree with TRBD1. The V gene's germline CDR1 is LNHDA and CDR2 SQIVND (reference sequence). The CDR3 is 15 amino acids. V trimming: 7 bases; J trimming: 5 bases; junction bases outside the gene matches: 10.

This clonotype rates as large. The chain uses TRBV19 and TRBJ2-1, with D tentatively TRBD1 or TRBD2 (5 bases each). The CDR3 has 14 amino acids. CDR1 and CDR2 (germline): LNHDA, SQIVND (reference sequence). With 1 base removed from V and 8 bases from J, the gap between germline ends came to 12 bases. CDR3 in DNA: TGTGCCAGTAGTATAGTATCCGGGACCGATGAGCAGTTCTTC. This translates into CASSIVSGTDEQFF.

Comment on this clonotype: It is likely a read error, because the conserved phenylalanine at the end of the CDR3 is missing. V gene TRBV9 combines with J gene TRBJ2-7; 8 bases are shared with TRBD1. The CDR3 sequence is 15 residues long. Trimming removed 4 bases from V and 0 bases from J; junction bases left unmatched: 6. Per germline, CDR1 SGDLS and CDR2 YYNGEE. The CDR3 loop reads CASSPGQGRSYEQYS. The CDR3 DNA reads TGTGCCAGCAGCCCCGGACAGGGTCGCTCCTACGAGCAGTACTCC.

Judged by abundance, this clonotype is large (0.1 to 1%). The rearrangement uses TRBV4-3 and TRBJ2-7; D remains unclear. The CDR3 runs 14 residues. Germline CDR1 and CDR2: LGHNA and YSLEER. V was pared by 1 base and J by 0 bases, with 7 bases between. The CDR3 DNA reads as TGCGCCAGCAGCCAAGTGGCCCACTCCTACGAGCAGTACTTC. Encoded protein: CASSQVAHSYEQYF.

V and J are TRBV4-3 and TRBJ2-7; no firm D call. From germline, CDR1 is LGHNA and CDR2 YSLEER. The CDR3 has 16 amino acids. V shed 0 bases and J shed 5 bases, with 17 bases lying between them. The CDR3 is CASSQEAVIPTHEQYF. The CDR3, as DNA: TGCGCCAGCAGCCAAGAGGCGGTAATCCCTACCCACGAGCAGTACTTC.

This clonotype is large (0.1 to 1%) within its sample. V usage is TRBV4-3 and J usage is TRBJ2-7, with D uncertain. Trimming removed 0 bases from V and 2 bases from J, with 14 bases in between. Germline V lookup: CDR1 LGHNA, CDR2 YSLEER. The length of the CDR3 is 16 residues. The CDR3 reads CASSQEAVILTYEQYF. In nucleotides, the CDR3 is TGCGCCAGCAGCCAAGAGGCGGTAATCCTTACCTACGAGCAGTACTTC.

A remark on this clonotype: This sequence may be a read error, since a much larger clone differs from it by one base. The chain joins TRBV19 to TRBJ2-2, with a possible D match to TRBD1 (5 bases). V was trimmed by 6 bases and J by 5 bases, leaving 22 bases between them. Germline V gene sequence: CDR1 LNHDA, CDR2 SQIVND (reference sequence). This CDR3 region has 17 residues. The CDR3 is CASRCRAPGRKTGELFF. DNA for the CDR3: TGTGCCAGTAGATGCAGGGCCCCGGGTCGCAAAACCGGGGAGCTGTTTTTT.

This clonotype was detected only a few times. This CDR3 reads CASSAGGDNEKLFF. The DNA for the CDR3 is TGTGCCAGCAGCGCCGGGGGCGATAATGAAAAACTGTTTTTT. The chain combines TRBV2 with TRBJ1-4; TRBD1 is a possible D gene (6 bases). Trimming removed 6 bases at V and 4 bases at J, with 12 bases between. CDR3 length equals 14 residues. Germline CDR1 and CDR2: SNHLY and FYNNEI.

Relative to its sample, this clonotype is large. This rearrangement joins TRBV16 to TRBJ1-2; possibly TRBD1 for D (6 bases). Germline loops: CDR1 KGHSY, CDR2 FQNENV. This CDR3 region has 14 residues. With 0 bases removed from V and 4 bases from J, the gap between germline ends came to 9 bases. DNA of the CDR3: TGTGCCAGCAGCCAATCTGTGACAGGCTATGGCTACACCTTC. It translates to CASSQSVTGYGYTF. The full variable domain, with the rest looked up from reference TRBV16 and TRBJ1-2, is GEEVAQTPKHLVRGEGQKAKLYCAPIKGHSYVFWYQQVLKNEFKFLISFQNENVFDETGMPKERFSAKCLPNSPCSLEIQATKLEDSAVYFCASSQSVTGYGYTFGSGTRLTVV.

By sample fraction, this clonotype is large. The chain joins TRBV6-6 to TRBJ2-5; 8 bases align to TRBD1. The J segment lost 4 bases and the V segment lost 5 bases, leaving 6 bases of the junction unmatched. The CDR3 spans 14 residues. CDR1 and CDR2 (germline): MNHNY, SVGAGI (reference sequence). The CDR3 here is CASSRGQVIETQYF. In nucleotides, the CDR3 is TGTGCCAGCAGTCGGGGACAGGTCATAGAGACCCAGTACTTC.

This clonotype is classed as large. This chain links TRBV25-1 with TRBJ2-7; D possibly corresponds to TRBD1 (6 bases). The CDR3 runs to 13 residues. V lost 2 bases, J lost 3 bases, and 8 bases lay in between. CDR1 MGHDK and CDR2 SYGVNS come from the germline V gene. CDR3 residues: CASSETGIYEQYF. CDR3 coding DNA: TGTGCCAGCAGTGAAACAGGGATCTACGAGCAGTACTTC.

By share, this clonotype ranks as large. One end of the junction varies from germline; a read error may be responsible. This sequence joins TRBV27 and TRBJ2-1; maybe TRBD1 (7 bases). Germline assignment: CDR1 MNHEY and CDR2 SMNVEV (reference sequence). The CDR3 consists of 19 residues. The CDR3 loop reads CASKRRVGGGLDSYNERFF. The CDR3 DNA sequence: TGTGCCAGCAAAAGGAGGGTAGGGGGCGGCCTAGACTCCTACAATGAGCGGTTCTTC.

In its sample, this clonotype ranks as medium-sized. The genes are TRBV20-1 and TRBJ2-3; D uncertain. The CDR3 consists of 12 residues. The ends were cut back, 6 bases at V and 3 bases at J, with 10 bases in the middle. Per the germline V gene, CDR1 is DFQATT and CDR2 is SNEGSKA (reference sequence). CDR3 region: CSAQGMTDTQYF. The CDR3 DNA reads TGCAGTGCCCAAGGGATGACAGATACGCAGTATTTT.

This clonotype is labeled medium-sized. The chain is built from TRBV9 and TRBJ2-7, with D perhaps given as TRBD1 or TRBD2 (6 bases each). The CDR3 totals 14 residues. From germline, CDR1 is SGDLS and CDR2 YYNGEE. V lost 0 bases and J lost 5, with 12 bases in between. The CDR3 protein is CASSVDPGANEQYF. In nucleotides, the CDR3 is TGTGCCAGCAGCGTAGATCCGGGGGCCAACGAGCAGTACTTC.

This clonotype is medium-sized. The J gene is TRBJ2-7, the V gene TRBV20-1; the D gene is possibly TRBD1 (6 bases). The CDR3 is 14 residues long. Germline CDR1 DFQATT, CDR2 SNEGSKA (reference sequence). Trimming removed 1 base from V and 6 bases from J, with 16 bases in between. The CDR3 DNA reads as TGCAGTGCTAGAGTCCCTAGGGACAATGCCGAGCAGTACTTC. As protein: CSARVPRDNAEQYF.

By share, this clonotype ranks as large. The J gene is TRBJ1-1, the V gene TRBV19; no clear D. The length of the CDR3 is 14 residues. Germline values: CDR1 LNHDA, CDR2 SQIVND (reference sequence). V gave up 1 base and J gave up 1 base, with 7 bases separating them. CDR3 bases: TGTGCCAGTAGTATAGGAGGCCAGAACACTGAAGCTTTCTTT. Protein: CASSIGGQNTEAFF.

In its sample, this clonotype ranks as medium-sized. CDR3 in DNA: TGTGCCAGCACGAAGAGTAGCGGGCTACCTTTACCAGAGACCCAGTACTTC. Amino acids: CASTKSSGLPLPETQYF. The genes are TRBV6-5 and TRBJ2-5; TRBD2 aligns across 7 bases. The CDR3 extends over 17 amino acids. After removal of 7 bases from V and 4 bases from J, the junction contained 18 bases not matched to a gene. The germline CDR1 and CDR2 sequences are MNHEY and SVGAGI.

In its sample, this clonotype is medium-sized. The rearrangement links TRBV15 to TRBJ2-3; TRBD2 aligns across 11 bases. V trimming: 3 bases; J trimming: 4 bases; junction bases outside the gene matches: 3. Germline values: CDR1 LNHNV, CDR2 YYDKDF (reference sequence). The CDR3 contains 15 residues. The CDR3: CATSRTSGAADTQYF. As DNA, the CDR3 is TGTGCCACCAGCAGGACTAGCGGGGCCGCAGATACGCAGTATTTT.

Within the sample, this clonotype is large (0.1 to 1%). In DNA form, the CDR3 reads TGTGCCAGCAGCGACCCTTTTGATGAGCAGTTCTTC. It encodes CASSDPFDEQFF. The chain carries TRBV7-2 and TRBJ2-1; unclear D gene. V was cut by 5 bases and J by 8 bases, with 10 bases left in between. CDR1 SGHTA and CDR2 FQGNSA come from the germline V gene. CDR3 length equals 12 residues.

This clonotype is judged medium-sized. V usage is TRBV3-2 and J usage is TRBJ1-1; the listed D gene, TRBD1, was not tested against the DNA. TRBV3-2 represents a pseudogene. CDR3 length: 21 amino acids. CDR3 DNA: TGTGCCAGCAGCCACGCAGGGGCATCACAGGGCAACCTCTTATCGAACACTGAAGCTTTCTTT. Residues: CASSHAGASQGNLLSNTEAFF.

By its share, this clonotype is large (0.1 to 1%). The V call is TRBV19, the J call TRBJ2-7; D call uncertain. The length of the CDR3 is 13 residues. V was pared by 4 bases and J by 4 bases, with 11 bases between. Germline V CDR1 and CDR2: LNHDA, SQIVND (reference sequence). The CDR3 DNA follows: TGTGCCAGTAGTAATAATGTGGGGTACGAGCAGTACTTC. It translates to CASSNNVGYEQYF.

By proportion, this clonotype is hyperexpanded. The V gene is TRBV7-2, the J gene TRBJ2-3; no clear D gene. The CDR3 consists of 12 residues. Trimming pared 1 base from V and 8 bases from J, leaving 7 bases between. Germline V CDR1 and CDR2: SGHTA, FQGNSA. The CDR3 DNA follows: TGTGCCAGCAGCTTAGACTTGGGTACGCAGTATTTT. Encoded protein: CASSLDLGTQYF.

This clonotype is large. This chain links TRBV6-2 or TRBV6-3 with TRBJ1-5, with D maybe TRBD1 (6 bases). There are 14 residues in the CDR3. Trimming shortened V by 4 bases and J by 1 base, and 8 bases separated the two germline ends. Looked up from germline, CDR1 is MNHEY and CDR2 is SVGEGT. DNA for the CDR3: TGTGCCAGCAGTTTCGGACAGAGCAATCAGCCCCAGCATTTT. Amino acids: CASSFGQSNQPQHF.

The genes are TRBV5-5 and TRBJ2-7, with 10 positions matching TRBD1. Germline V gene data show CDR1 as SGHKS and CDR2 as YYEKEE (reference sequence). With V trimmed by 4 bases and J by 2 bases, 3 bases remained unmatched. There are 14 residues in the CDR3. The CDR3 DNA reads as TGTGCCAGCAGCCCCGGGACAGGGGCCTACGAGCAGTACTTC. It codes for CASSPGTGAYEQYF.

In this sample, this clonotype is medium-sized. The chain joins TRBV4-3 to TRBJ1-3, with TRBD1 identical over 7 bases. The V and J ends lost 4 bases and 7 bases, in that order; junction bases with no gene match: 7. This CDR3 is 14 amino acids long. The germline gives CDR1 LGHNA, CDR2 YSLEER. CDR3 in amino acids: CASSPWAGGNTIYF. CDR3 DNA: TGCGCCAGCAGCCCTTGGGCAGGGGGGAACACCATATATTTT.